This record looks at one T cell receptor beta chain sequence and its context. At one of its ends the junction is not consistent with the germline gene, which may arise from a read error. The record originates from a study of response to subunit inactivated influenza vaccine. The CDR3 contains 11 residues. Germline V gives CDR1 DFQATT, CDR2 SNEGSKA (reference sequence). Using its own MiXCR run on the RT-PCR reads, TCRdb lists one record per CDR3 protein. This sample yields about 300,000 distinct CDR3 sequences, of which 20% to 25% are seen a single time; around 10% belongs to the top ten. The receptor comes from a man aged 50 to 69 who received an inactivated influenza vaccine. The chain couples TRBV20-1 to TRBJ2-3; a possible D gene is TRBD1 (5 bases). Sequencing was performed on PBMCs from blood, taken approximately 20 months after vaccination. In nucleotides, the CDR3 is TGCAGTGCTAGTAGCAGGGTTCCCACCTCGTTT. Amino acids: CSASSRVPTSF.